One T cell receptor (beta chain) is described in this entry. Germline V lookup: CDR1 SGHRS, CDR2 YFSETQ. The CDR3 loop spans 13 amino acids. The germline V and J ends were trimmed by 5 bases and 3 bases, with 8 bases remaining between them. This entry is derived from a study of blood T cell repertoires in COVID-19. At the level of the study: The study drew acute and convalescent COVID-19 samples from the United States, Italy and Spain. T cells, B-cell-depleted T cells, or PBMCs provided the cDNA or gDNA that served as material.

The authors' processing: Reference gene primers were amplified, and this amplification served to estimate nucleated cell counts. Clones were sequenced by immunoSEQ multiplex PCR, and TCRdb holds only the in-frame ones, with some missing. V, J and clone size derive from that table, while D and trimming were established from the DNA sequence. The sample yields roughly 26,000 clones, around 92% seen once. The clonotype comes from a human donor in a cohort sampled during active COVID-19. V and J are TRBV5-1 and TRBJ2-2, with D possibly matching TRBD2 (5 bases). Source material: peripheral blood. CDR3 sequence (DNA): TGCGCCAGCAGTGTGGGAGACACCGGGGAGCTGTTTTTT. Its protein is CASSVGDTGELFF.